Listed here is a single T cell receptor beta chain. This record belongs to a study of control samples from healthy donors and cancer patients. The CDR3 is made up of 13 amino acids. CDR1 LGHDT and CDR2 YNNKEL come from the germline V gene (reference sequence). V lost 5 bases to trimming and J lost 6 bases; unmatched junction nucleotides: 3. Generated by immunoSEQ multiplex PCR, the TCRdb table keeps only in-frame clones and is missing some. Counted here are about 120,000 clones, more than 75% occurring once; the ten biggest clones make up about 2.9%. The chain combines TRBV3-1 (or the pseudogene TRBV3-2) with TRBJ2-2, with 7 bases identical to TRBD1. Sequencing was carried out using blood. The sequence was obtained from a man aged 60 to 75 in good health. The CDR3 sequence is CASSRQGPGELFF. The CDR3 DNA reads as TGTGCCAGCAGCAGACAGGGTCCCGGGGAGCTGTTTTTT.